This T cell receptor beta chain originates from a study of blood T cell repertoires in COVID-19. Study details: Italy, Spain and the United States were the sources of the convalescent and acute COVID-19 samples. Sources were T cells, B-cell-depleted T cells, or PBMCs; the material itself was cDNA or gDNA.

In the source study's methods: Cell counts per sample came from amplifying reference gene primers. Sequencing used immunoSEQ multiplex PCR; TCRdb keeps in-frame clones, though not all of them. D and trimming come from the DNA, and the V and J calls and clone size come from that table. The table has about 90,000 clones, about 91% seen once. Germline lookup yields CDR1 LNHDA and CDR2 SQIVND (reference sequence). CDR3 length: 16 residues. J gave up 4 bases and V 4 bases, and 8 bases lay outside the gene matches. The source of this sequence is a man between 60 and 75 years old with acute or convalescent COVID-19. The source material was peripheral blood. The chain has TRBV19 and TRBJ2-3; 10 bases are a match to TRBD1. CDR3 residues: CASSKPTGGLADTQYF. CDR3 nucleotide sequence: TGTGCCAGTAGTAAACCGACAGGGGGCTTGGCAGATACGCAGTATTTT.